One sample yielded the 10 T cell receptor beta chains listed below, sequenced in a study of blood T cell repertoires in COVID-19. The protocol was immunoSEQ multiplex PCR, while the TCRdb copy is restricted to in-frame clones and leaves out a portion. The sample lists under 350,000 clones, approximately 82% occurring once. Input material: peripheral blood. These receptors all stem from a man between 60 and 75 years old who had recovered from COVID-19.

V and J are TRBV5-1 and TRBJ2-7, with TRBD1 identical over 7 bases. CDR1 is SGHRS, CDR2 YFSETQ, per germline. This CDR3 contains 15 residues. Trimming at V came to 3 bases and at J to 2 bases, leaving 8 bases not matched to a gene. The CDR3 DNA sequence: TGCGCCAGCAGCTCACGACAGGGCCGGGCCTACGAGCAGTACTTC. This gives the protein CASSSRQGRAYEQYF. Full variable domain (remainder filled in from reference TRBV5-1 and TRBJ2-7): KAGVTQTPRYLIKTRGQQVTLSCSPISGHRSVSWYQQTPGQGLQFLFEYFSETQRNKGNFPGRFSGRQFSNSRSEMNVSTLELGDSALYLCASSSRQGRAYEQYFGPGTRLTVT.

This clone was counted a single time. The rearrangement uses TRBV6-5 and TRBJ2-1, with TRBD2 identical over 10 bases. The germline V gene encodes CDR1 MNHEY and CDR2 SVGAGI. With V trimmed by 5 bases and J by 6 bases, 4 bases remained unmatched. The CDR3 length is 14 residues. CDR3 coding DNA: TGTGCCAGCAGTATTAGCGGGAGGCTCAATGAGCAGTTCTTC. This codes for CASSISGRLNEQFF.

The chain couples TRBV28 to TRBJ1-1, with D perhaps TRBD1 (5 bases). Germline values: CDR1 MDHEN, CDR2 SYDVKM. The V end lost 6 bases, the J end lost 5 bases, and 13 bases lay between the germline ends. This CDR3 comprises 13 residues. CDR3: CASSPGHDTEAFF. The CDR3 region has the DNA TGTGCCAGCAGCCCTGGACACGATACTGAAGCTTTCTTT. Full variable domain (remainder filled in from reference TRBV28 and TRBJ1-1): DVKVTQSSRYLVKRTGEKVFLECVQDMDHENMFWYRQDPGLGLRLIYFSYDVKMKEKGDIPEGYSVSREKKERFSLILESASTNQTSMYLCASSPGHDTEAFFGQGTRLTVV.

The chain employs TRBV7-2 and TRBJ2-7; 8 bases are a match to TRBD1. This CDR3 is built from 16 residues. The V segment lost 5 bases and the J segment 1 base; nucleotides outside the gene matches: 10. The germline gives CDR1 SGHTA, CDR2 FQGNSA. The CDR3 DNA is TGTGCCAGCAGCCCCCGACAGGGGAGTAGGTCCTACGAGCAGTACTTC. The encoded protein is CASSPRQGSRSYEQYF.

The chain carries TRBV18 and TRBJ1-5; the D is unclear. The CDR3 has 15 residues. Trimming stripped 4 bases from V and 4 bases from J, with 14 bases between. The germline gives CDR1 KGHSH, CDR2 LQKENI. The CDR3 region has the DNA TGTGCCAGCTCACGAGGGCAGCTTGCGAATCAGCCCCAGCATTTT. Translating gives CASSRGQLANQPQHF.

The chain links TRBV6-5 to TRBJ2-2, with TRBD1 identical over 9 bases. CDR1 is MNHEY, CDR2 SVGAGI, per germline. This CDR3 is built from 15 residues. After removal of 6 bases from V and 4 bases from J, the junction contained 6 bases not matched to a gene. The DNA for the CDR3 is TGTGCCAGCAGGGTAGACAGGGGGGCCACCGGGGAGCTGTTTTTT. It codes for CASRVDRGATGELFF.

This chain joins TRBV7-9 and TRBJ2-3, with D tentatively TRBD2 (6 bases). The CDR3 contains 16 residues. Germline V lookup: CDR1 SEHNR, CDR2 FQNEAQ (reference sequence). V lost 5 bases to trimming and J lost 2 bases, with 17 bases between them. The CDR3: CASSHRVGLNTDTQYF. CDR3 nucleotides: TGTGCCAGCAGCCACCGAGTTGGACTAAACACAGATACGCAGTATTTT.

V and J are TRBV5-1 and TRBJ2-6, with TRBD1 as a possible D gene (6 bases). CDR3 length: 16 residues. Trimming shortened V by 5 bases and J by 0 bases, and 12 bases separated the two germline ends. The germline V gene has CDR1 SGHRS and CDR2 YFSETQ. Here the CDR3 reads CASRPPGDSGANVLTF. The CDR3 nucleotides are TGCGCCAGCAGACCGCCAGGGGACTCTGGGGCCAACGTCCTGACTTTC.

The chain has TRBV5-6 and TRBJ2-1, with a possible D match to TRBD2 (5 bases). Trimming pared 4 bases from V and 8 bases from J, leaving 10 bases between. Germline CDR1 reads SGHDT; CDR2 reads YYEEEE. The CDR3 extends over 12 amino acids. CDR3 bases: TGTGCCAGCAGCCGGGGTTGGGATGAGCAGTTCTTC. This encodes CASSRGWDEQFF.

This chain joins TRBV7-6 and TRBJ1-3; D uncertain. V lost 0 bases and J lost 0, with 9 bases in between. CDR1 SGHVS and CDR2 FNYEAQ come from the germline V gene. CDR3 size: 16 residues. The CDR3 nucleotides are TGTGCCAGCAGCTTAGCGAGGGTCAGCTCTGGAAACACCATATATTTT. As protein: CASSLARVSSGNTIYF.